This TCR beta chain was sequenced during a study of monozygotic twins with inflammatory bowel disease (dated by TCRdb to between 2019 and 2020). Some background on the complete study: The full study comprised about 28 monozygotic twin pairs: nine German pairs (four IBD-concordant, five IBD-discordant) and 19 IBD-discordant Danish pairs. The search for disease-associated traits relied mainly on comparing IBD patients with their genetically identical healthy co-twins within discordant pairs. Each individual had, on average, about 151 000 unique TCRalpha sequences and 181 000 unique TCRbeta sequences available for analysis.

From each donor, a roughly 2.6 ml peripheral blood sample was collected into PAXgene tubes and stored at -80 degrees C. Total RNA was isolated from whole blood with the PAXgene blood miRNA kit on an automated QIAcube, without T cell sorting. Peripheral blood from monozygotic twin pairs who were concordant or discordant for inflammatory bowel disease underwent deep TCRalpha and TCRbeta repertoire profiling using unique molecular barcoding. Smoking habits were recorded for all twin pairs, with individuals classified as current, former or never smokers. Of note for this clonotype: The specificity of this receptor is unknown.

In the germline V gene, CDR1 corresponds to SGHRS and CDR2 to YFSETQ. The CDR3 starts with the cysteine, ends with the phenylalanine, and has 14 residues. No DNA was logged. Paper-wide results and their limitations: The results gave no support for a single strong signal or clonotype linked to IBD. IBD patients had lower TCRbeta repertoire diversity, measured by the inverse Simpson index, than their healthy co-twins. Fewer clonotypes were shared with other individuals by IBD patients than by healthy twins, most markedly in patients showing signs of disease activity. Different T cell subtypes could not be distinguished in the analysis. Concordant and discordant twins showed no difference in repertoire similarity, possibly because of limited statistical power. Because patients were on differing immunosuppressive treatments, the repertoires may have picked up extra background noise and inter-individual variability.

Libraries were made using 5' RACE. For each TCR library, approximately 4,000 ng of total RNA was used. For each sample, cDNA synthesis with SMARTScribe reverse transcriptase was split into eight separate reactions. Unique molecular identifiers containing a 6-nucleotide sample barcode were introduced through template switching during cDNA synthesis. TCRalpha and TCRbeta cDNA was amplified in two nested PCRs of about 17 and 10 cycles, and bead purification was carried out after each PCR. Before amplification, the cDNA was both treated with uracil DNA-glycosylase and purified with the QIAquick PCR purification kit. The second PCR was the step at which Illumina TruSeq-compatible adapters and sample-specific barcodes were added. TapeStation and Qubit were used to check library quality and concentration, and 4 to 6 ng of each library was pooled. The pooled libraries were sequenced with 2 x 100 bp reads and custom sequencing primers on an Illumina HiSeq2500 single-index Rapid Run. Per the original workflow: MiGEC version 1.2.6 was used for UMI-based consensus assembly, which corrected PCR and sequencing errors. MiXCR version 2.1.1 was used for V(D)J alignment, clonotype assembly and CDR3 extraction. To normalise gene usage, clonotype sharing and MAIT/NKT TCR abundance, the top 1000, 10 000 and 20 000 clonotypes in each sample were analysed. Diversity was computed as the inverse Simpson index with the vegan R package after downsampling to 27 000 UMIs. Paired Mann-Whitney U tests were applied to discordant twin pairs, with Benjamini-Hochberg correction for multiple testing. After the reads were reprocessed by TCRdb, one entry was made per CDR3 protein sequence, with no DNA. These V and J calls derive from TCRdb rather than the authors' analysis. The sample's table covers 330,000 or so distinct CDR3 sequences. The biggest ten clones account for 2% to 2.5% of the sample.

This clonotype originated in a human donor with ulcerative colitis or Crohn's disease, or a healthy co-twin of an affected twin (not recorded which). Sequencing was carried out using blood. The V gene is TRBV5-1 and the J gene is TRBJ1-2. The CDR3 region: CASSSDTINYGYTF.